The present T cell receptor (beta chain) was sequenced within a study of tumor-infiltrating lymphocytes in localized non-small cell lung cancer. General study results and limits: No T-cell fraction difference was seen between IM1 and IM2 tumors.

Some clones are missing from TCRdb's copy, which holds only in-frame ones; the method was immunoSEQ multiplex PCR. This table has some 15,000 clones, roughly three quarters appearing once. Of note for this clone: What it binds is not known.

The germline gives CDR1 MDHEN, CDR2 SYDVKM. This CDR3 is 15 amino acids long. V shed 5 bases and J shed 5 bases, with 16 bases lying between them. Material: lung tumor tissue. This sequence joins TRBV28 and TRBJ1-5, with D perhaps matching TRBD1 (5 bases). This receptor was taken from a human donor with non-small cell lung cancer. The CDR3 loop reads CASSTRRGGDQPQHF. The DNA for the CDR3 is TGTGCCAGCAGTACCCGACGGGGCGGGGATCAGCCCCAGCATTTT.